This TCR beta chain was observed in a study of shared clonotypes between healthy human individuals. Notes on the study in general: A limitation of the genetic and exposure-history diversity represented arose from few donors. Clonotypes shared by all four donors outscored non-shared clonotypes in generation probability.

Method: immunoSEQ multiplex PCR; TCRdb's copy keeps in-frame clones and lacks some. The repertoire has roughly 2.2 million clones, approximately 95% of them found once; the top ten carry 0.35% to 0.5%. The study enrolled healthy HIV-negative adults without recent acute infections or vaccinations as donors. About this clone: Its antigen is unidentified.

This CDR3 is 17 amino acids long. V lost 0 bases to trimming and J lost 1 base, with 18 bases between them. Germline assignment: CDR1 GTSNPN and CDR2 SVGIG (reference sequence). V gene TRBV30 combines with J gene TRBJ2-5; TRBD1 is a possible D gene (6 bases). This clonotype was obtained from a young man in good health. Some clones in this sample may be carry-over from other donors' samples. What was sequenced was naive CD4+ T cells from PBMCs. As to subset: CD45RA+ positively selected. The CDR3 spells CAWSVSFRLGGQETQYF. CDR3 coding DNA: TGTGCCTGGAGTGTCTCTTTCCGTCTAGGGGGCCAAGAGACCCAGTACTTC.